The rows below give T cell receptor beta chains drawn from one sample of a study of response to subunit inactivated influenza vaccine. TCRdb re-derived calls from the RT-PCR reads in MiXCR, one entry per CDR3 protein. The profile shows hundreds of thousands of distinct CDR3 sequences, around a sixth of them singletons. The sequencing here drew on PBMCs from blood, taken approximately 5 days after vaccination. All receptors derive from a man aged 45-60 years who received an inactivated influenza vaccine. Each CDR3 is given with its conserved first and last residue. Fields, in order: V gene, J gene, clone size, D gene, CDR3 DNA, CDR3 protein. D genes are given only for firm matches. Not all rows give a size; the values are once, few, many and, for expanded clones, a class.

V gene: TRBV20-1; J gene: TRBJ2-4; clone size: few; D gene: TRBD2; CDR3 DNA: TGCAGTGCTAGAGAGGGCGGGGGTCAAAACATTCAGTACTTC; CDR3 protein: CSAREGGGQNIQYF
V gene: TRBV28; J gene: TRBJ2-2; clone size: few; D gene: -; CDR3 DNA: TGTGCCAGCACCTACCGGCTAGCTAACACCGGGGAGCTGTTTTTT; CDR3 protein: CASTYRLANTGELFF
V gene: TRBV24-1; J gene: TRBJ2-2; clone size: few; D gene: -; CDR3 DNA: TGTGCCACCAGTGACCTTACTGAAACGAACACCGGGGAGCTGTTTTTT; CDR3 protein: CATSDLTETNTGELFF
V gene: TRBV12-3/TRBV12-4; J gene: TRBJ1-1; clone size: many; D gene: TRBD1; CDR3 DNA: TGTGCCAGCACCCCGACAGGGGGCGCCACTGAAGCTTTCTTT; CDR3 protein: CASTPTGGATEAFF
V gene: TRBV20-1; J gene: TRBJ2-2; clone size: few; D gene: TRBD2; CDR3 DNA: TGCAGTGGTAGAGGGACTAGCGGGAGTACCGGGGAGCTGTTTTTT; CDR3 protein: CSGRGTSGSTGELFF
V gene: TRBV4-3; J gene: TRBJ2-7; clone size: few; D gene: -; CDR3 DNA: TGCGCCAGCAGCCTCCGGGTAGCCGCCTCCTACGAGCAGTACTTC; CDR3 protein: CASSLRVAASYEQYF
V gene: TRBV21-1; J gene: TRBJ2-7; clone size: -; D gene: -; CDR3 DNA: TGTGCCTTACCAAGCGGGAGTCCCTACGAGCAGTACTTC; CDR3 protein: CALPSGSPYEQYF
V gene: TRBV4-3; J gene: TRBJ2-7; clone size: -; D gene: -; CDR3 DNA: TGCGCCAGCAGCCAAGATCATAAGACCATGGCCTACGAGCAGTACTTC; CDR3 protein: CASSQDHKTMAYEQYF
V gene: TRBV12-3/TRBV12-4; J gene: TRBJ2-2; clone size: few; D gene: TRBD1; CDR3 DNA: TGTGCCAGCAGGCCGACAGGGGTCGGGGAGCTGTTTTTT; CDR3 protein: CASRPTGVGELFF
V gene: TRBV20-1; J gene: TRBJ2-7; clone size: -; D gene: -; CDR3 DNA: TGCAGTGCGGCTACTCTAGCGAACTCCTACGAGCAGTACTTC; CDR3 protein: CSAATLANSYEQYF
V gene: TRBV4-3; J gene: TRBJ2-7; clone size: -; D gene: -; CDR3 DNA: TGCGCCAACAGCCAAGTGAGAGGCTACGAGCAGTACTTC; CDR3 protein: CANSQVRGYEQYF
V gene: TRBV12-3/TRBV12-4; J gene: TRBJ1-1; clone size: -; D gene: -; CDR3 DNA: TGTGCCAGCAGTTTAATGACGAACACTGAAGCTTTCTTT; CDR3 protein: CASSLMTNTEAFF
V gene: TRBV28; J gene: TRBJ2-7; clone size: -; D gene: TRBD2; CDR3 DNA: TGTGCCAGCAGTTCCATTCTAGCGGGAGTAGAGGAGCAGTACTTC; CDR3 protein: CASSSILAGVEEQYF
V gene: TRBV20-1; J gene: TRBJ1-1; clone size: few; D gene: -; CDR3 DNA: TGCAGTGCTAGAATACCGGGCCCGAACACTGAAGCTTTCTTT; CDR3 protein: CSARIPGPNTEAFF
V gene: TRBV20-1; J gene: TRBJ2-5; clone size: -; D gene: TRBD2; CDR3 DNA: TGCAGTGCTAGAGATCTCCCCGGGAGGGAGACCCAGTACTTC; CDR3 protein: CSARDLPGRETQYF
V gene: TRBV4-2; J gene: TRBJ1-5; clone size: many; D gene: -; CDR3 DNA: TGTGCCAGCAGCCAAGATGTGGGCCAGCCCCAGCATTTT; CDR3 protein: CASSQDVGQPQHF
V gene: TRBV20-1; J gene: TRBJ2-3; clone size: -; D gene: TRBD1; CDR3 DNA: TGCAGTGCTGGTCGGACAGGGGGCGCTTCAGATACGCAGTATTTT; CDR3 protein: CSAGRTGGASDTQYF
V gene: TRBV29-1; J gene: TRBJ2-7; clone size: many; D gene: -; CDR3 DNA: TGCAGCGTGTTCGTCCCCGGATCGGGAAAGCAGTACTTC; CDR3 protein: CSVFVPGSGKQYF
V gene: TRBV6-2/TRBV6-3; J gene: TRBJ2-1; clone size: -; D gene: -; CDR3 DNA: TGTGCCAGCAGTTACTCCGGCTGGATCAATGAGCAGTTCTTC; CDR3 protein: CASSYSGWINEQFF
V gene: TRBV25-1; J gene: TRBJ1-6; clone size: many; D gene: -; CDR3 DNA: TGTGCCAGCAGTGGCCCGGGGTCACCCCTCCACTTT; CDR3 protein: CASSGPGSPLHF
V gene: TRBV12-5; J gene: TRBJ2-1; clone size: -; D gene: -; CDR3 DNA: TGTGCTAGTGGTTTGGTAGTCGCGAGCTCCTACAATGAGCAGTTCTTC; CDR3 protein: CASGLVVASSYNEQFF
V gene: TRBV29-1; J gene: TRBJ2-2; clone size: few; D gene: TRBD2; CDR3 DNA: TGCAGCGTTCGATTTTGGTCTAGCGGAAAACTCGCGAACACCGGGGAGCTGTTTTTT; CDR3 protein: CSVRFWSSGKLANTGELFF
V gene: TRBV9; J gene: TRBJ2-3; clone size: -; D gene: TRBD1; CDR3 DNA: TGTGCCAGCAGCGTAGGTAGGGGGCTAATCTCTGAAGATACGCAGTATTTT; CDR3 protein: CASSVGRGLISEDTQYF
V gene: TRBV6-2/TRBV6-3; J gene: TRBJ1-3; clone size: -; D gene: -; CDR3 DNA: TGTGCCAGCAGTTACTTCCCGGACAACTCTGGAAACACCATATATTTT; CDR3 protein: CASSYFPDNSGNTIYF
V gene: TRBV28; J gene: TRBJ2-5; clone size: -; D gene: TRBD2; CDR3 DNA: TGTGCCATCGGCCCCGGGGAGCGGGGACTTCTCGAGACCCAGTACTTC; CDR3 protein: CAIGPGERGLLETQYF
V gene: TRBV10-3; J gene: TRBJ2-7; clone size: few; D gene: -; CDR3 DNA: TGTGCCCGAGGGGGGCAGTACTTC; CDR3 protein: CARGGQYF
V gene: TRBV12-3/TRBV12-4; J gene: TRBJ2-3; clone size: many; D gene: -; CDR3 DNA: TGTGCCAGCAGTAACGAGCGGGTGTTCACAGATACGCAGTATTTT; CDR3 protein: CASSNERVFTDTQYF
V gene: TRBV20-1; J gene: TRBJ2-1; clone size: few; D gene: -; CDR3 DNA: TGCAGTGCTAGTCGGCGTGAAAGGGGCAGAAAGTTCTTC; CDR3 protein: CSASRRERGRKFF